A few counts support the clone carrying this T cell receptor (beta chain). Its antigen remains unidentified. Trimming removed 2 bases from V and 7 bases from J, with 6 bases in between. This CDR3 is built from 12 residues. The germline V gene encodes CDR1 MNHEY and CDR2 SVGEGT. The sample is drawn from a study of response to subunit inactivated influenza vaccine. TCRdb used MiXCR to reprocess the RT-PCR reads, holding one entry per CDR3 protein. This table has roughly 190,000 distinct CDR3 sequences, approximately 15% appearing once. General study results and limits: Few additional T cells are recruited per seasonal influenza vaccination, authors suggested.

The input for sequencing was CD8+ T cells sorted from PBMCs, taken roughly 5 days after vaccination. This receptor was identified in a man between 50 and 59 years old who received an inactivated influenza vaccine. This chain joins TRBV6-2 or TRBV6-3 and TRBJ2-4; possible D gene TRBD2, 6 bases. As DNA, the CDR3 is TGTGCCAGCAGTTACGGGGGGAACATTCAGTACTTC. It yields the protein CASSYGGNIQYF.